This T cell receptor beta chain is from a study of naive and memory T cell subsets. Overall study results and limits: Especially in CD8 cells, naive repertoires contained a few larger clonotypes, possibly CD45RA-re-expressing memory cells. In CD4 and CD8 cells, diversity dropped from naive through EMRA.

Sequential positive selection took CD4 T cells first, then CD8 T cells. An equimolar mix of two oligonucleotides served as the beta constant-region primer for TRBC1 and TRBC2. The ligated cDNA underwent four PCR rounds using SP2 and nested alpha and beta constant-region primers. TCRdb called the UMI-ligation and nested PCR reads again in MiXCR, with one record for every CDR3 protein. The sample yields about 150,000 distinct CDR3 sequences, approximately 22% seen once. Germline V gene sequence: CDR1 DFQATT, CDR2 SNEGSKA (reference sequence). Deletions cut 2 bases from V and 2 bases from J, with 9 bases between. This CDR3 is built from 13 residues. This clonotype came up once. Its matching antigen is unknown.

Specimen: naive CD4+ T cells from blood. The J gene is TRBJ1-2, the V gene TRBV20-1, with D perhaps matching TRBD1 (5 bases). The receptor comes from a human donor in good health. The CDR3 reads CSARNGGNYGYTF. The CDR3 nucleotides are TGCAGTGCTAGAAACGGGGGGAACTATGGCTACACCTTC.